Below are 15 T cell receptor beta chains sequenced from a single sample in a study of shared clonotypes between healthy human individuals. TCRdb's copy holds only in-frame clones and misses some; the assay was immunoSEQ multiplex PCR. The table lists over 2 million clones, under 95% of them singletons. The sample was naive CD4+ T cells from PBMCs. Subset defined: CD45RA+ positively selected. The receptors were sampled from a young man in good health. Some clones in this sample may be carry-over from other donors' samples.

The chain is built from TRBV28 and TRBJ1-3, with TRBD1 matching over 10 bases. This CDR3 is built from 15 residues. CDR1 is MDHEN, CDR2 SYDVKM, per germline. V trimming: 5 bases; J trimming: 4 bases; junction bases outside the gene matches: 5. The CDR3 DNA is TGTGCCAGCAGTGTGACAGGGGGCAGGGGAAACACCATATATTTT. This encodes CASSVTGGRGNTIYF.

This CDR3 is CASSLRSSGANTGELFF. CDR3 coding DNA: TGCGCCAGCAGCTTGCGGTCTAGCGGGGCGAACACCGGGGAGCTGTTTTTT. The rearrangement uses TRBV5-1 and TRBJ2-2; 9 bases agree with TRBD2. CDR3 size: 17 residues. The J segment lost 0 bases and the V segment lost 1 base, leaving 4 bases of the junction unmatched. Germline-derived CDR1 and CDR2 are SGHRS and YFSETQ.

This rearrangement joins TRBV27 to TRBJ1-6; 8 positions match TRBD1. The V gene's germline CDR1 is MNHEY and CDR2 SMNVEV (reference sequence). Unmatched junction bases numbered 7, after V lost 6 bases and J lost 9 bases. The CDR3 is made up of 14 amino acids. CDR3 nucleotides: TGTGCCAGCAGCCGTGACAGGGGTTCTTCACCCCTCCACTTT. Protein: CASSRDRGSSPLHF.

The chain employs TRBV7-9 and TRBJ1-3; no definite D call. This CDR3 comprises 16 residues. Germline CDR1 reads SEHNR; CDR2 reads FQNEAQ (reference sequence). The germline V and J ends were trimmed by 2 bases and 0 bases, with 11 bases remaining between them. In nucleotides, the CDR3 is TGTGCCAGCAGCTTATCCCCGGGAGTCTCTGGAAACACCATATATTTT. Residues: CASSLSPGVSGNTIYF. The full variable domain, rest sourced from reference TRBV7-9 and TRBJ1-3, is DTGVSQNPRHKITKRGQNVTFRCDPISEHNRLYWYRQTLGQGPEFLTYFQNEAQLEKSRLLSDRFSAERPKGSFSTLEIQRTEQGDSAMYLCASSLSPGVSGNTIYFGEGSWLTVV.

The J gene is TRBJ2-1, the V gene TRBV11-3; 8 positions match TRBD1. Germline assignment: CDR1 SGHNT and CDR2 YENEEA. The CDR3 extends over 13 amino acids. With 5 bases clipped from V and 7 bases from J, the junction kept 4 bases outside the gene matches. The CDR3 is CASSQRQGNEQFF. The CDR3 bases are TGTGCCAGCAGCCAGAGACAGGGGAATGAGCAGTTCTTC.

CDR3 in DNA: TGTGCCAGCAGCCCGGGGACCCTTCCTATCTTCGAGCAGTACTTC. Translated, it gives CASSPGTLPIFEQYF. The J gene is TRBJ2-5, the V gene TRBV4-2; D tentatively fits TRBD1 or TRBD2 (5 bases each). The DNA end favors TRBJ2-7, so the J call may be wrong. The CDR3 has 15 amino acids. The germline CDR1 and CDR2 sequences are LGHNA and YNFKEQ.

This clone was observed a few times. This chain joins TRBV19 and TRBJ2-7; 8 bases align to TRBD1. From germline, CDR1 is LNHDA and CDR2 SQIVND (reference sequence). Losses at the gene ends were 6 bases for V and 4 bases for J; bases not matched to a gene: 8. CDR3 length: 14 residues. In DNA, the CDR3 is TGTGCCAGTAGCTCAGGGGGCTCTGCATACGAGCAGTACTTC. Its protein is CASSSGGSAYEQYF.

This sequence joins TRBV5-1 and TRBJ1-5, with TRBD1 as a possible D gene (5 bases). V lost 2 bases and J lost 6, with 15 bases in between. Per germline, CDR1 SGHRS and CDR2 YFSETQ. This CDR3 contains 15 residues. The CDR3 sequence: CASSLVPGTGQPQHF. DNA of the CDR3: TGCGCCAGCAGCTTAGTCCCAGGGACGGGTCAGCCCCAGCATTTT. The entire variable domain, with the rest obtained from reference TRBV5-1 and TRBJ1-5, is as follows: KAGVTQTPRYLIKTRGQQVTLSCSPISGHRSVSWYQQTPGQGLQFLFEYFSETQRNKGNFPGRFSGRQFSNSRSEMNVSTLELGDSALYLCASSLVPGTGQPQHFGDGTRLSIL.

The CDR3 nucleotides are TGTGCCAGCAGCTACACTAGTTCCGAGCAGTACTTC. This gives the protein CASSYTSSEQYF. The gene calls are TRBV2 and TRBJ2-7; TRBD2 might be the D (5 bases). Germline V gives CDR1 SNHLY, CDR2 FYNNEI. The CDR3 length is 12 residues. V gave up 6 bases and J gave up 6 bases, with 12 bases separating them.

This clone was recorded only once. The rearrangement links TRBV27 to TRBJ2-1, with D possibly TRBD2 on 5 matching bases. V lost 2 bases to trimming and J lost 7 bases, with 18 bases between them. Germline-derived CDR1 and CDR2 are MNHEY and SMNVEV (reference sequence). The CDR3 loop spans 16 amino acids. The CDR3 loop is CASSLGFEGVRNEQFF. The CDR3 DNA reads as TGTGCCAGCAGTTTAGGGTTTGAGGGAGTAAGAAATGAGCAGTTCTTC.

The CDR3 reads CASSRGLAGFTDTQYF. The DNA for the CDR3 is TGTGCCAGCAGCCGGGGACTAGCGGGGTTCACAGATACGCAGTATTTT. This chain joins TRBV4-2 and TRBJ2-3; 13 bases match TRBD2. Trimming cost V 4 bases and J 2 bases; bases outside gene matches: 3. The length of the CDR3 is 16 residues. Germline CDR1 is LGHNA and CDR2 is YNFKEQ.

The chain couples TRBV7-9 to TRBJ2-5; D is unresolved. Germline CDR1 is SEHNR and CDR2 is FQNEAQ (reference sequence). Between the trimmed V and J ends, which lost 4 bases and 5 bases, there was a span of 20 bases. The CDR3 is 16 amino acids. CDR3 sequence: CASSSSKTPTFETQYF. Written as DNA, the CDR3 is TGTGCCAGCAGCTCATCCAAGACACCGACCTTCGAGACCCAGTACTTC. Full variable domain (rest looked up from reference TRBV7-9 and TRBJ2-5): DTGVSQNPRHKITKRGQNVTFRCDPISEHNRLYWYRQTLGQGPEFLTYFQNEAQLEKSRLLSDRFSAERPKGSFSTLEIQRTEQGDSAMYLCASSSSKTPTFETQYFGPGTRLLVL.

The V gene is TRBV16, the J gene TRBJ2-2; 7 bases line up with TRBD1. V was pared by 0 bases and J by 8 bases, with 6 bases of the junction left unmatched. This CDR3 is 15 amino acids long. CDR1 and CDR2 from the germline V gene are KGHSY and FQNENV. CDR3 in amino acids: CASSQSGTATGELFF. CDR3 nucleotide sequence: TGTGCCAGCAGCCAATCAGGGACAGCCACTGGGGAGCTGTTTTTT.

The gene calls are TRBV5-4 and TRBJ2-2; no reliable D call. CDR1 is SGHNT, CDR2 YYREEE, per germline (reference sequence). The CDR3 runs 15 residues. V lost 3 bases to trimming and J lost 3 bases, with 12 bases between them. The CDR3, as DNA: TGTGCCAGCAGCTCTAAGGACGGTTACACCGGGGAGCTGTTTTTT. Protein: CASSSKDGYTGELFF.

The chain is built from TRBV12-1 and TRBJ2-3; TRBD2, the table's D call, was not compared with the DNA. TRBV12-1 is noted as a pseudogene. The CDR3 has 15 amino acids. CDR3 in amino acids: CASSFRLAGTDTQYF. The CDR3 DNA reads as TGTGCCAGCAGCTTTCGGCTAGCGGGAACAGATACGCAGTATTTT.